The present entry profiles one TCR beta chain with its context. Its recognized antigen is unknown. To determine HCMV serostatus, a commercial ELISA kit was used to detect HCMV-specific IgG in serum. Peripheral blood mononuclear cells were isolated from blood by Ficoll density gradient centrifugation. This sample is part of a study of T cells expressing NK-cell markers (TCRdb year 2020). Some background on the complete study: Seven to nine donors provided sorted CD3+CD56+NKG2C+, CD3+CD56+NKG2C- and CD3+CD56-NKG2C+ T-cell subsets, whose TCR beta-chain repertoires were profiled. Among the eight sequenced donors, seven were HCMV-seropositive and one was HCMV-seronegative. Randomly selected healthy volunteers, three men and five women, were used as the eight sequenced donors. The libraries were sequenced on Illumina HiSeq 2000/2500, MiSeq or NextSeq, producing 2 x 150 bp reads.

Here is what the overall study found, with its caveats: Those dominant clonotypes were again the most abundant among CD3+CD56-NKG2C+ cells in a handful of donors, at roughly 25-60.1%. For roughly six donors, the dominant CD3+CD56+NKG2C+ clonotypes were among the top 10 CD8+ clonotypes and accounted for roughly 1.0-7.5% of CD8+ T cells. Whether the expanded NKG2C-expressing T cell clones were specific for HCMV antigens remained unclear.

The reads were generated on an Illumina HiSeq 2000. TCR beta cDNA libraries were prepared using 5'RACE template switching, which introduced a universal primer site and unique molecular identifiers. Priming for cDNA synthesis came from the TCR beta constant segment, and two successive PCR amplification steps followed. In the source study's methods: MIGEC was used to demultiplex reads and group the reads by UMI, and MiTCR was used to assemble and quantify clonotypes. To remove erroneous sequences, TCR cDNA sequences were retained only when supported by two or more reads. The tcR package was used for downstream repertoire analysis, and clonotypes were matched between fractions using CDR3 nucleotide sequence together with V segment. VDJmatch was used to annotate antigen specificity against VDJdb, with one amino acid substitution in CDR3 allowed. Following TCRdb reprocessing, every CDR3 protein sequence forms one entry, and DNA is not provided. None of the V and J calls come from the authors' own analysis; TCRdb made them. The sample table includes about 30,000 distinct CDR3 sequences. The ten biggest clones cover approximately 60% of the sample.

The TCR was taken from a woman between 18 and 69 years old in good health. The material sequenced was blood T cells: a sorted CD56 or NKG2C T cell subset, CD4+ or CD8+ T cells, or bulk PBMC T cells (not recorded which).

This receptor has the CDR3 CSVTGTPTSGNTIYF. The chain is made from TRBV29-1 and TRBJ1-3; lacking DNA, the TRBD1 call made by TCRdb goes unchecked. The CDR3 covers 15 residues, taking in both the cysteine and the phenylalanine. No DNA accompanies this entry. Per the germline V gene, SQVTM is the CDR1 and ANQGSEA is the CDR2.